These 17 T cell receptor beta chains were all obtained from the same sample, sequenced in a study of a mutant IDH1 vaccine in newly diagnosed glioma. Regarding time point: week 23, last vaccination. Every vaccine dose comprised 300 ug of mutant IDH1 20-mer peptide plus topical imiquimod. TCRdb keeps only in-frame clones here, not all; method: immunoSEQ multiplex PCR. The sample holds about 60,000 clones, over 75% seen once. The antigens these receptors bind are not known. Specimen: PBMCs, collected from a glioma patient whose treatment included an IDH1 peptide vaccine. These receptors originate from a man aged 18 to 35 with glioma.

J is TRBJ1-1 and V is TRBV28; D call uncertain. V lost 6 bases and J lost 4, with 12 bases in between. The CDR3 has 13 residues. CDR1 is MDHEN and CDR2 is SYDVKM in the germline V gene. CDR3 protein: CASSLTESTEAFF. CDR3 nucleotides: TGTGCCAGCAGCCTTACTGAGAGCACTGAAGCTTTCTTT. The entire variable domain, with the rest obtained from reference TRBV28 and TRBJ1-1, is as follows: DVKVTQSSRYLVKRTGEKVFLECVQDMDHENMFWYRQDPGLGLRLIYFSYDVKMKEKGDIPEGYSVSREKKERFSLILESASTNQTSMYLCASSLTESTEAFFGQGTRLTVV.

V gene TRBV11-1 combines with J gene TRBJ1-6; 7 bases match TRBD1. Looked up from germline, CDR1 is SGHAT and CDR2 is FQDESV (reference sequence). After removal of 5 bases from V and 0 bases from J, the junction contained 7 bases not matched to a gene. This CDR3 contains 17 residues. The CDR3 coding sequence is TGTGCCAGCAGCGAGACCGGGACAGCCTCCTATAATTCACCCCTCCACTTT. It codes for CASSETGTASYNSPLHF.

This clone was recorded once. The chain uses TRBV30 and TRBJ2-1; tentatively, D is TRBD1 (6 bases). Trimming removed 2 bases at V and 0 bases at J, with 20 bases between. There are 18 residues in the CDR3. Looked up from germline, CDR1 is GTSNPN and CDR2 is SVGIG (reference sequence). The CDR3 nucleotides read TGTGCCTGGAGTTCATCCTCAGGGGCTCCCGGCTCCTACAATGAGCAGTTCTTC. Translating gives CAWSSSSGAPGSYNEQFF.

The chain recombines TRBV2 with TRBJ1-2; possible D gene TRBD1, 6 bases. V was clipped by 0 bases and J by 7 bases, with 12 bases between them. Looked up from germline, CDR1 is SNHLY and CDR2 is FYNNEI. This CDR3 comprises 14 residues. CDR3 nucleotide sequence: TGTGCCAGCAGTGAAGCACAGGGACTGGTTGGCTACACCTTC. It specifies CASSEAQGLVGYTF.

The chain uses TRBV14 and TRBJ1-2; D is undetermined. The CDR3 has 18 amino acids. Germline CDR1 is SGHDN and CDR2 is FVKESK. V was cut by 2 bases and J by 0 bases, with 19 bases left in between. CDR3 sequence: CASSQKYSGPLANYGYTF. Written as DNA, the CDR3 is TGTGCCAGCAGCCAAAAGTATTCGGGTCCCTTAGCTAACTATGGCTACACCTTC. Variable domain in full (rest from reference TRBV14 and TRBJ1-2): EAGVTQFPSHSVIEKGQTVTLRCDPISGHDNLYWYRRVMGKEIKFLLHFVKESKQDESGMPNNRFLAERTGGTYSTLKVQPAELEDSGVYFCASSQKYSGPLANYGYTFGSGTRLTVV.

This chain connects TRBV6-6 to TRBJ1-1; D possibly corresponds to TRBD1 (6 bases). CDR3 length equals 14 residues. The V gene lost 4 bases and the J gene lost 1 base, with 10 bases spanning the gap. The germline CDR1 and CDR2 sequences are MNHNY and SVGAGI (reference sequence). The CDR3 is CASSSTGRNTEAFF. In DNA, the CDR3 is TGTGCCAGCAGTTCCACAGGGCGGAACACTGAAGCTTTCTTT.

This rearrangement joins TRBV5-1 to TRBJ2-2; D uncertain. Looked up from germline, CDR1 is SGHRS and CDR2 is YFSETQ. CDR3 length: 12 residues. Between the trimmed V and J ends, which lost 6 bases and 8 bases, there was a span of 11 bases. As DNA, the CDR3 is TGCGCCAGCACCTACCCACCAGGGGAGCTGTTTTTT. Translation: CASTYPPGELFF.

The chain recombines TRBV6-1 with TRBJ1-4; no firm D call. Germline CDR1 is MNHNS and CDR2 is SASEGT. The CDR3 runs 17 residues. Trimming stripped 0 bases from V and 0 bases from J, with 11 bases between. The CDR3 DNA follows: TGTGCCAGCAGTGAAGCACCTCGAAGGCCAACTAATGAAAAACTGTTTTTT. This encodes CASSEAPRRPTNEKLFF.

This clone was detected once. This chain joins TRBV6-1 and TRBJ1-4; TRBD1 matches at 10 bases. V lost 0 bases and J lost 7; bases outside the gene matches: 8. Germline assignment: CDR1 MNHNS and CDR2 SASEGT. The CDR3 covers 17 residues. The CDR3 sequence: CASSEAVGQGGREKLFF. CDR3 nucleotides: TGTGCCAGCAGTGAAGCTGTCGGACAGGGGGGTCGTGAAAAACTGTTTTTT.

The genes are TRBV2 and TRBJ1-5, with 8 nucleotides matching TRBD1. Germline trimming cut 4 bases from V and 12 bases from J; bases unmatched to any gene: 5. The CDR3 runs 12 residues. Germline CDR1 and CDR2: SNHLY and FYNNEI. The CDR3 is CASSGDRGYQHF. Written as DNA, the CDR3 is TGTGCCAGCAGTGGAGACAGGGGTTACCAGCATTTT.

The chain combines TRBV29-1 with TRBJ2-1, with 9 nucleotides matching TRBD2. CDR1 and CDR2 from the germline V gene are SQVTM and ANQGSEA. This CDR3 spans 15 amino acids. Losses at the gene ends were 6 bases for V and 2 bases for J; bases not matched to a gene: 8. The CDR3 bases are TGCAGCGTCCGGAGGCGGGGGGGGCCCTACAATGAGCAGTTCTTC. Translating gives CSVRRRGGPYNEQFF.

The gene calls are TRBV4-3 and TRBJ2-1; 7 bases align to TRBD1. The CDR3 is made up of 17 amino acids. CDR1 is LGHNA and CDR2 is YSLEER in the germline V gene. Losses at the gene ends were 0 bases for V and 4 bases for J; bases not matched to a gene: 9. CDR3 loop: CASSQENVQGHYNEQFF. The CDR3 DNA sequence: TGCGCCAGCAGCCAAGAGAATGTACAGGGGCATTACAATGAGCAGTTCTTC.

The V call is TRBV6-5, the J call TRBJ2-7; 7 bases are shared with TRBD1. The CDR3 extends over 14 amino acids. J gave up 6 bases and V 5 bases, and 10 bases lay outside the gene matches. Germline CDR1 reads MNHEY; CDR2 reads SVGAGI. Here the CDR3 DNA reads TGTGCCAGCAGTAAAGACAGGGTTACTGGCGAGCAGTACTTC. As protein: CASSKDRVTGEQYF.

This clone has just one count. This chain uses TRBV7-9 with TRBJ1-1; D gene ambiguous. Deletions cut 1 base from V and 1 base from J, with 7 bases between. Germline CDR1 SEHNR, CDR2 FQNEAQ (reference sequence). This CDR3 has 14 residues. CDR3 coding DNA: TGTGCCAGCAGCTTAGAATCCGGGAACACTGAAGCTTTCTTT. Protein product: CASSLESGNTEAFF.

The chain employs TRBV7-3 and TRBJ2-2; 10 bases are a match to TRBD2. Trimming removed 5 bases from V and 6 bases from J; junction bases left unmatched: 12. The CDR3 has 17 residues. From germline, CDR1 is SGHTA and CDR2 FQGTGA. The CDR3 DNA follows: TGTGCCAGCAGCCTCTACTACAGCGGGAGGGCCGCCGGGGAGCTGTTTTTT. Amino acid sequence: CASSLYYSGRAAGELFF.

The chain carries TRBV2 and TRBJ2-7, with D hard to call. CDR1 and CDR2 (germline): SNHLY, FYNNEI. V gave up 8 bases and J gave up 1 base, with 12 bases separating them. This CDR3 is 13 amino acids long. The CDR3 DNA reads TGTGCCAGCGGGATGTGGCAGTCCTACGAGCAGTACTTC. The encoded protein is CASGMWQSYEQYF.

This clone appeared a single time. The chain links TRBV7-9 to TRBJ1-5; D gene ambiguous. This CDR3 is built from 13 residues. Trimming took off 2 bases at V and 1 base at J, with 3 bases between the two ends. The germline V gene encodes CDR1 SEHNR and CDR2 FQNEAQ (reference sequence). The CDR3 nucleotides are TGTGCCAGCAGCTTACAGAGCAATCAGCCCCAGCATTTT. Translation gives CASSLQSNQPQHF. Combining the CDR3 with reference TRBV7-9 and TRBJ1-5 gives the whole variable domain DTGVSQNPRHKITKRGQNVTFRCDPISEHNRLYWYRQTLGQGPEFLTYFQNEAQLEKSRLLSDRFSAERPKGSFSTLEIQRTEQGDSAMYLCASSLQSNQPQHFGDGTRLSIL.